These 9 T cell receptor beta chains share one sample of origin, sequenced in a study of identical twins (TCRdb year 2016). The library was prepared using 5' RACE. The sequencing machine was an Illumina HiSeq 2000. TCRdb reanalyzed the raw reads on its own, using fastp at Q25 for trimming and MiXCR for clone calling, and kept in-frame beta chains. Rows matching on CDR3 protein sequence are summarized as one entry with the most common DNA and genes. The sample table shows 570,000 or so distinct CDR3 sequences, and 7.5% to 10% are seen once. The ten largest clones capture 2.5% to 3.5% of the sample. The same data also went into a second study, on yellow fever vaccine responses in identical twins.

The sample was PBMCs. Receptors were obtained from a woman aged 18-29 years in good health.

This clonotype was seen many times. V gene TRBV29-1 combines with J gene TRBJ2-3; D remains ambiguous. The CDR3 runs to 11 residues. Germline V gene sequence: CDR1 SQVTM, CDR2 ANQGSEA. Trimming shortened V by 5 bases and J by 2 bases, and 5 bases separated the two germline ends. CDR3: CSVTSTDTQYF. The CDR3 DNA sequence: TGCAGCGTTACCTCCACAGATACGCAGTATTTT.

This clonotype has only a few counts. The chain couples TRBV5-1 to TRBJ2-5, with 8 bases aligning to TRBD2. Trimming cost V 4 bases and J 4 bases; bases outside gene matches: 9. Germline V CDR1 and CDR2: SGHRS, YFSETQ. The CDR3 length is 15 residues. In DNA, the CDR3 is TGCGCCAGCAGCCTACGGGGAGCGGGAGTAGAGACCCAGTACTTC. Amino acids: CASSLRGAGVETQYF. The complete variable domain, with remaining parts taken from reference TRBV5-1 and TRBJ2-5, reads KAGVTQTPRYLIKTRGQQVTLSCSPISGHRSVSWYQQTPGQGLQFLFEYFSETQRNKGNFPGRFSGRQFSNSRSEMNVSTLELGDSALYLCASSLRGAGVETQYFGPGTRLLVL.

The chain recombines TRBV7-9 with TRBJ2-5, with a possible D match to TRBD2 (6 bases). Germline V gene data show CDR1 as SEHNR and CDR2 as FQNEAQ (reference sequence). The CDR3 runs 14 residues. The germline V and J ends were trimmed by 2 bases and 0 bases, with 7 bases remaining between them. CDR3 loop: CASSLRTNQETQYF. The CDR3 DNA sequence: TGTGCCAGCAGCTTAAGGACTAACCAAGAGACCCAGTACTTC.

The V gene is TRBV5-6, the J gene TRBJ2-1, with 9 positions matching TRBD2. The CDR3 is made up of 17 amino acids. CDR1 is SGHDT and CDR2 is YYEEEE in the germline V gene. V was clipped by 2 bases and J by 6 bases; unmatched bases: 12. The CDR3 region is CASSFFGIAGDPNEQFF. The CDR3 region has the DNA TGTGCCAGCAGCTTCTTCGGGATAGCGGGAGACCCCAATGAGCAGTTCTTC.

This clonotype showed up just a few times. The chain joins TRBV7-9 to TRBJ1-3; D not certain. Trimming removed 5 bases from V and 2 bases from J, with 13 bases in between. The CDR3 has 15 residues. CDR1 is SEHNR, CDR2 FQNEAQ, per germline (reference sequence). CDR3 DNA: TGTGCCAGCAGCCCACCGGGTTTCACTGGAAACACCATATATTTT. Residues: CASSPPGFTGNTIYF.

V usage is TRBV28 and J usage is TRBJ2-7, with D possibly being TRBD2 (7 bases). The ends were cut back, 8 bases at V and 0 bases at J, with 14 bases in the middle. Germline-derived CDR1 and CDR2 are MDHEN and SYDVKM. This CDR3 has 14 amino acids. CDR3 sequence reads: CASFHRGASYEQYF. In DNA, the CDR3 is TGTGCCAGCTTCCATCGGGGGGCCTCCTACGAGCAGTACTTC. Filled out from reference TRBV28 and TRBJ2-7, the complete variable domain reads DVKVTQSSRYLVKRTGEKVFLECVQDMDHENMFWYRQDPGLGLRLIYFSYDVKMKEKGDIPEGYSVSREKKERFSLILESASTNQTSMYLCASFHRGASYEQYFGPGTRLTVT.

The chain recombines TRBV20-1 with TRBJ2-7; TRBD2 might be the D (6 bases). Trimming cost V 6 bases and J 1 base, with 16 bases left between them. The germline CDR1 and CDR2 sequences are DFQATT and SNEGSKA (reference sequence). This CDR3 is 14 amino acids long. CDR3 residues: CSANALAWSYEQYF. The CDR3 DNA follows: TGCAGTGCAAACGCTCTAGCGTGGTCCTACGAGCAGTACTTC.

In this sample, this clonotype turned up a few times. The V call is TRBV15, the J call TRBJ1-2, with TRBD1 as a possible D gene (5 bases). V was trimmed by 8 bases and J by 2 bases, leaving 18 bases between them. CDR1 is LNHNV, CDR2 YYDKDF, per germline (reference sequence). The CDR3 is 15 residues long. This chain's CDR3 is CATFEGTYGNYGYTF. As DNA, the CDR3 is TGTGCCACCTTCGAGGGGACCTATGGAAACTATGGCTACACCTTC.

This clonotype has ten or more counts. A read error may account for a junction end that differs from germline. The genes are TRBV4-3 and TRBJ2-7; TRBD1 agrees at 7 bases. There are 15 residues in the CDR3. The germline V gene has CDR1 LGHNA and CDR2 YSLEER. CDR3 in amino acids: CASSQASGGSYEQYF. The CDR3 DNA is TGTGCCAGCAGCCAAGCCTCAGGGGGCTCCTACGAGCAGTACTTC.